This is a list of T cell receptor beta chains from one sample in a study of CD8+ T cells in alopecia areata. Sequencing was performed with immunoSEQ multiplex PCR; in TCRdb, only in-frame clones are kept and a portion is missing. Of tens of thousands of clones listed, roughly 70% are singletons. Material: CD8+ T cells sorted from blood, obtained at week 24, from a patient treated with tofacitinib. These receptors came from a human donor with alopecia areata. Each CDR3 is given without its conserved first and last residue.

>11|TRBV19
ASKEGYNSPLH
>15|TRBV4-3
ASSQDRQGLGDNEQF
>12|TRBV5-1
ASSLTVFPDTQY
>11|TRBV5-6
ASSLEGAQPQH
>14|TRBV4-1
ASSQETSGAEETQY
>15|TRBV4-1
ASSERTGGTEANVLT
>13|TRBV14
ASSPGTSAGHEQF
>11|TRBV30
AWSWAGASEQY
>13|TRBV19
ASTATGGSYNEQF
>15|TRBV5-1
ASSLGPRDRVNQPQH
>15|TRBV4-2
ASSQETPARAYNEQF
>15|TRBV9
ASSVSRDYSNTGELF
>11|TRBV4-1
ASSQGGYYGYT
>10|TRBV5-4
ASSFGATEQY
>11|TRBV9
ASSLLGLGEQY
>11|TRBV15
ATKAGTYNEQF
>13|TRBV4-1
ASSQGFSQTGELF
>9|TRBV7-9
AIVRTARGV
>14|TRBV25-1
ASSALGPRDTGELF
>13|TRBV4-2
ASTEGTSSTDTQY
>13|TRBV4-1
ASSQDRGAGNTQY
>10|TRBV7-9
ASSPTSYEQY
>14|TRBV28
ASSPKTGGVNQPQH
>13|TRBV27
ASTAVGQGNEKLF
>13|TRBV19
ASSIPSNGRTEAF
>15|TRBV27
ASSLSWASADTGELF
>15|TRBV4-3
ASSQDISSGSRNEQF
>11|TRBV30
AWSSGNNQPQH
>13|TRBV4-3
ASSQDEGENTEAF
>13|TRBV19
ASSIWIADRDTQY
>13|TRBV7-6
ASSQYRGRNQPQH
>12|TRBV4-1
ATAAEQQNTEAF
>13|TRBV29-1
SVPGQTAGSYGYT
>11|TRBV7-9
ASSLGAGDGYT
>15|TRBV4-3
ASSQNLGTTSYNEQF
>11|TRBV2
ASSEILKNIQY
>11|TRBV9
ASSVDGGDGYT
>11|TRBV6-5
ASSNFNTDTQY
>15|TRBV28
ASSLPGLGISYNEQF
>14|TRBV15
ATSRDASGSLNEQF
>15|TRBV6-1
ASSANLAGGQHNEQF
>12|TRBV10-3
ASSYSGTSDEQF
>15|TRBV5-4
ASRRTTSASSYNEQF
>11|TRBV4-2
ASSQDSSYEQY
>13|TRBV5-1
ASSLDMAGTGELF
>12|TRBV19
ASSMTGIGTEAF
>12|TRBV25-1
ASSEYGGPDGYT
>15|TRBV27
ASTFVGVAGVGETQY
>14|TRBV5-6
ASSLRTGASYNEQF
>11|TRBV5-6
ASSLGTGDGYT
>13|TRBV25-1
ASSEYEGVNTEAF
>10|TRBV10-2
ASTQGKYGYT
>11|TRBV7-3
ASSSYSGNEQF
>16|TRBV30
AWSDPRLAGEGTGELF